The next 23 T cell receptor beta chains were all read from a single sample in a study of radiation and T cells in renal cell carcinoma. Clones were read by immunoSEQ multiplex PCR, and TCRdb kept only the in-frame ones, dropping some. This table holds about 7,900 clones, about 61% found once. This sample's treatment: treatment-naive control, cytoreductive nephrectomy. This specimen was tumor tissue, taken from a patient whose treatment was nephrectomy without radiotherapy. The receptors come from a woman in her seventies with renal cell carcinoma.

The CDR3 nucleotides are TGTGCCAGCAGCTCTCAGACAGGCAATGAGCAGTTCTTC. Protein sequence: CASSSQTGNEQFF. The J gene is TRBJ2-1, the V gene TRBV7-2; D possibly corresponds to TRBD1 (6 bases). V lost 4 bases to trimming and J lost 6 bases, with 10 bases between them. There are 13 residues in the CDR3. The germline V gene has CDR1 SGHTA and CDR2 FQGNSA. The whole variable domain, remainder taken from reference TRBV7-2 and TRBJ2-1, is GAGVSQSPSNKVTEKGKDVELRCDPISGHTALYWYRQSLGQGLEFLIYFQGNSAPDKSGLPSDRFSAERTGGSVSTLTIQRTQQEDSAVYLCASSSQTGNEQFFGPGTRLTVL.

The table lists this clone with a few counts. The gene calls are TRBV4-1 and TRBJ2-7, with 8 bases fitting TRBD1. This CDR3 spans 15 amino acids. V shed 2 bases and J 3 bases; nucleotides not matched to a gene: 6. CDR1 and CDR2 from the germline V gene are MGHRA and YSYEKL. CDR3 loop: CASSQTGTGLYEQYF. In DNA form, the CDR3 reads TGCGCCAGCAGCCAAACCGGGACAGGCCTCTACGAGCAGTACTTC.

The chain joins TRBV6-5 to TRBJ1-3; perhaps TRBD1 as D (6 bases). This CDR3 has 15 residues. V was shortened by 6 bases and J by 0 bases, with 12 bases between the two germline ends. Germline CDR1 reads MNHEY; CDR2 reads SVGAGI. The CDR3 sequence is CASRSDSYSGNTIYF. The CDR3 DNA is TGTGCCAGCAGATCGGACAGTTACTCTGGAAACACCATATATTTT.

This chain uses TRBV2 with TRBJ2-1; the D gene is possibly TRBD1 (6 bases). The CDR3 is made up of 16 amino acids. Trimming took 1 base from V and 7 from J, leaving 17 bases between them. Per the germline V gene, CDR1 is SNHLY and CDR2 is FYNNEI. The CDR3 DNA reads TGTGCCAGCAGTGAAGAGGACAGTCGTGTTGGTAATGAGCAGTTCTTC. Its protein is CASSEEDSRVGNEQFF.

The chain has TRBV5-1 and TRBJ2-7, with 8 bases matching TRBD2. The CDR3 has 14 residues. Germline V CDR1 and CDR2: SGHRS, YFSETQ. Trimming cost V 3 bases and J 3 bases; bases outside gene matches: 5. The CDR3: CASSSRGVVYEQYF. In nucleotides, the CDR3 is TGCGCCAGCAGCTCGCGGGGGGTCGTCTACGAGCAGTACTTC.

In this sample, this clone turned up once. This sequence joins TRBV7-2 and TRBJ1-1; 7 bases agree with TRBD1. Germline values: CDR1 SGHTA, CDR2 FQGNSA. Trimming removed 3 bases from V and 4 bases from J; junction bases left unmatched: 5. CDR3 length: 14 residues. The CDR3 here is CASSFTTGTTEAFF. The DNA of the CDR3 is TGTGCCAGCAGCTTTACGACAGGGACCACTGAAGCTTTCTTT.

Here the CDR3 reads CASRRADKNTGELFF. The CDR3, as DNA: TGTGCCAGCAGAAGAGCGGACAAGAACACCGGGGAGCTGTTTTTT. The rearrangement links TRBV6-5 to TRBJ2-2; D may match TRBD1 or TRBD2 (5 bases each). The CDR3 consists of 15 residues. Between the trimmed V and J ends, which lost 6 bases and 1 base, there was a span of 12 bases. Per germline, CDR1 MNHEY and CDR2 SVGAGI.

A few counts support this clone. The chain recombines TRBV30 with TRBJ1-2, with 8 bases that match TRBD1. CDR3 length equals 14 residues. Germline CDR1 is GTSNPN and CDR2 is SVGIG (reference sequence). The ends lost 2 bases at V and 2 bases at J; junction bases unmatched: 4. CDR3 sequence: CAWSRQGLNYGYTF. The CDR3 DNA reads as TGTGCCTGGAGTCGACAGGGGTTGAACTATGGCTACACCTTC.

The chain recombines TRBV28 with TRBJ1-1, with TRBD1 matching over 7 bases. J gave up 3 bases and V 5 bases, and 12 bases lay outside the gene matches. The CDR3 is 16 residues long. In germline, CDR1 is MDHEN, CDR2 SYDVKM. For the CDR3, the DNA is TGTGCCAGCAGTCTGCAGGGGGTTGTACAGTACACTGAAGCTTTCTTT. Translating gives CASSLQGVVQYTEAFF.

This clone was detected only once. The chain recombines TRBV4-1 with TRBJ2-3; 12 bases are shared with TRBD2. V lost 0 bases to trimming and J lost 0 bases; unmatched junction nucleotides: 7. The germline V gene has CDR1 MGHRA and CDR2 YSYEKL. CDR3 length: 19 amino acids. This chain's CDR3 is CASSQDLASGGASTDTQYF. CDR3 in DNA: TGCGCCAGCAGCCAAGATCTGGCTAGCGGGGGGGCCAGCACAGATACGCAGTATTTT.

Judged by abundance, this clone is medium-sized. The V call is TRBV19, the J call TRBJ1-5; D may be TRBD1 (6 bases). This CDR3 is built from 15 residues. Trimming pared 2 bases from V and 3 bases from J, leaving 11 bases between. CDR1 and CDR2 (germline): LNHDA, SQIVND (reference sequence). The CDR3 DNA follows: TGTGCCAGTAGTATAAAGGACAGTTACAATCAGCCCCAGCATTTT. Protein sequence: CASSIKDSYNQPQHF.

This clone was seen only a few times. The rearrangement uses TRBV29-1 and TRBJ2-2; 9 bases agree with TRBD1. The CDR3 consists of 15 residues. CDR1 is SQVTM and CDR2 is ANQGSEA in the germline V gene. The V and J ends lost 6 bases and 4 bases, in that order; junction bases with no gene match: 9. This CDR3 is CSVAGTGFGTGELFF. In DNA, the CDR3 is TGCAGCGTGGCCGGGACAGGGTTCGGCACCGGGGAGCTGTTTTTT.

This clone is categorized as medium-sized. The chain links TRBV9 to TRBJ1-1; D is ambiguous. The CDR3 consists of 12 residues. Germline loops: CDR1 SGDLS, CDR2 YYNGEE. The V gene lost 3 bases and the J gene lost 8 bases, with 11 bases spanning the gap. CDR3 loop: CASSEGAGEAFF. The DNA for the CDR3 is TGTGCCAGCAGCGAGGGAGCTGGGGAAGCTTTCTTT.

This clone is deemed medium-sized. The genes are TRBV6-5 and TRBJ1-2; 9 bases match TRBD1. The CDR3 has 15 amino acids. V was clipped by 6 bases and J by 4 bases; unmatched bases: 9. Germline CDR1 is MNHEY and CDR2 is SVGAGI. The CDR3 here is CASSGQGPNFYGYTF. Written as DNA, the CDR3 is TGTGCCAGCAGCGGACAGGGGCCAAATTTCTATGGCTACACCTTC.

The CDR3, as DNA: TGCAGCGACCTAACTGTCATCGGAACTAACTATGGCTACACCTTC. Translated: CSDLTVIGTNYGYTF. This sequence joins TRBV29-1 and TRBJ1-2; no definite D call. This CDR3 region has 15 residues. The V gene's germline CDR1 is SQVTM and CDR2 ANQGSEA. Trimming cost V 7 bases and J 0 bases, with 18 bases left between them. Full variable domain (missing parts from reference TRBV29-1 and TRBJ1-2): SAVISQKPSRDICQRGTSLTIQCQVDSQVTMMFWYRQQPGQSLTLIATANQGSEATYESGFVIDKFPISRPNLTFSTLTVSNMSPEDSSIYLCSDLTVIGTNYGYTFGSGTRLTVV.

CDR3 in DNA: TGTGCCAGCAGTCGTCCCCAGGCAGTTGAAGCTTTCTTT. It yields the protein CASSRPQAVEAFF. This chain joins TRBV6-5 and TRBJ1-1; D remains unclear. Germline CDR1 is MNHEY and CDR2 is SVGAGI. The CDR3 is made up of 13 amino acids. Deletions cut 5 bases from V and 7 bases from J, with 14 bases between.

The chain couples TRBV7-8 to TRBJ2-1; TRBD1 or TRBD2 may be the D gene (5 bases each). Germline V gene data show CDR1 as SGHVS and CDR2 as FQNEAQ. This CDR3 has 15 amino acids. The V and J ends lost 5 bases and 2 bases respectively, with 13 bases between them. CDR3 region: CASSRGVDTYNEQFF. The DNA of the CDR3 is TGTGCCAGCAGCCGAGGGGTGGATACCTACAATGAGCAGTTCTTC.

V usage is TRBV7-6 and J usage is TRBJ2-2, with 8 bases aligning to TRBD1. J gave up 4 bases and V 5 bases, and 9 bases lay outside the gene matches. The CDR3 has 16 residues. Germline CDR1 and CDR2: SGHVS and FNYEAQ. CDR3 sequence: CASSTGTGGGTGELFF. The DNA for the CDR3 is TGTGCCAGCAGCACGGGGACAGGCGGAGGCACCGGGGAGCTGTTTTTT. Based on the CDR3 plus reference TRBV7-6 and TRBJ2-2, the full variable domain is GAGVSQSPRYKVTKRGQDVALRCDPISGHVSLYWYRQALGQGPEFLTYFNYEAQQDKSGLPNDRFSAERPEGSISTLTIQRTEQRDSAMYRCASSTGTGGGTGELFFGEGSRLTVL.

This chain connects TRBV5-1 to TRBJ2-5, with D perhaps TRBD1 (6 bases). V lost 5 bases and J 1 base, leaving 9 bases between the germline ends. This CDR3 is 13 amino acids long. CDR1 is SGHRS, CDR2 YFSETQ, per germline. The CDR3 nucleotides are TGCGCCAGCAGTATACAGGGCCAAGAGACCCAGTACTTC. Translated: CASSIQGQETQYF.

This chain joins TRBV4-1 and TRBJ1-2; weak D call: TRBD1 (6 bases). The CDR3 extends over 14 amino acids. Germline V gene lookup returns CDR1 MGHRA and CDR2 YSYEKL. V was shortened by 0 bases and J by 8 bases, with 13 bases between the two germline ends. As DNA, the CDR3 is TGCGCCAGCAGCCAAGATCGGGGGGCTGGCGGCTACACCTTC. Translated: CASSQDRGAGGYTF.

V usage is TRBV5-6 and J usage is TRBJ2-7; D might be TRBD2 (5 bases). V gave up 0 bases and J gave up 3 bases, with 16 bases separating them. Germline lookup yields CDR1 SGHDT and CDR2 YYEEEE. The CDR3 runs to 16 residues. CDR3 coding DNA: TGTGCCAGCAGCTTGGTGGTCCGGGGAGCGGACTACGAGCAGTACTTC. Its translation is CASSLVVRGADYEQYF.

This clone came up a few times. The rearrangement uses TRBV30 and TRBJ1-2; 8 bases map to TRBD1. This CDR3 spans 13 amino acids. The junction had 6 bases not matched to a gene; V was cut back by 4 bases and J by 5 bases. Germline V gene data show CDR1 as GTSNPN and CDR2 as SVGIG (reference sequence). CDR3 sequence reads: CAWTGGAGYGYTF. DNA of the CDR3: TGTGCCTGGACAGGGGGCGCGGGGTATGGCTACACCTTC.

The V gene is TRBV7-8, the J gene TRBJ1-5, with D hard to call. CDR1 SGHVS and CDR2 FQNEAQ come from the germline V gene. The germline V and J ends were trimmed by 1 base and 11 bases, with 12 bases remaining between them. This CDR3 is built from 13 residues. CDR3 nucleotide sequence: TGTGCCAGCAGCTTAGGGCCTACCGGAGCCCAGCATTTT. Amino acid sequence: CASSLGPTGAQHF.